The clone carrying this T cell receptor (beta chain) was observed a handful of times. Its antigen remains unidentified. This entry belongs to a study of molecular identifiers for immune sequencing clone quantification. Previously described methods and listed TCR primers were used for bulk TCR libraries. One entry per CDR3 protein, called by TCRdb with MiXCR from the PCR reads. The data contain about 630,000 distinct CDR3 sequences, roughly 27% of them singletons. Notes on the study in general: For effector cells, clones above 20 RNA copies held over 97% of molecules; for naive cells, under 1%.

CDR1 MNHEY and CDR2 SVGEGT come from the germline V gene. V dropped 6 bases and J dropped 8 bases, with 13 bases sitting between them. This CDR3 contains 13 residues. The receptor was isolated from a human donor in good health. Some libraries in this study had Jurkat cell RNA spiked in. The sequenced material came from naive CD8+ T cells from blood, with Jurkat cell RNA spiked in. The subset: FACS-sorted CD8+CD4-CCR7+CD45RA+ naive T cells. The chain is built from TRBV6-2 or TRBV6-3 and TRBJ1-4; D ambiguous. DNA for the CDR3: TGTGCCAGCAGACCGTCTCGGAACGAAAAACTGTTTTTT. Translating gives CASRPSRNEKLFF.